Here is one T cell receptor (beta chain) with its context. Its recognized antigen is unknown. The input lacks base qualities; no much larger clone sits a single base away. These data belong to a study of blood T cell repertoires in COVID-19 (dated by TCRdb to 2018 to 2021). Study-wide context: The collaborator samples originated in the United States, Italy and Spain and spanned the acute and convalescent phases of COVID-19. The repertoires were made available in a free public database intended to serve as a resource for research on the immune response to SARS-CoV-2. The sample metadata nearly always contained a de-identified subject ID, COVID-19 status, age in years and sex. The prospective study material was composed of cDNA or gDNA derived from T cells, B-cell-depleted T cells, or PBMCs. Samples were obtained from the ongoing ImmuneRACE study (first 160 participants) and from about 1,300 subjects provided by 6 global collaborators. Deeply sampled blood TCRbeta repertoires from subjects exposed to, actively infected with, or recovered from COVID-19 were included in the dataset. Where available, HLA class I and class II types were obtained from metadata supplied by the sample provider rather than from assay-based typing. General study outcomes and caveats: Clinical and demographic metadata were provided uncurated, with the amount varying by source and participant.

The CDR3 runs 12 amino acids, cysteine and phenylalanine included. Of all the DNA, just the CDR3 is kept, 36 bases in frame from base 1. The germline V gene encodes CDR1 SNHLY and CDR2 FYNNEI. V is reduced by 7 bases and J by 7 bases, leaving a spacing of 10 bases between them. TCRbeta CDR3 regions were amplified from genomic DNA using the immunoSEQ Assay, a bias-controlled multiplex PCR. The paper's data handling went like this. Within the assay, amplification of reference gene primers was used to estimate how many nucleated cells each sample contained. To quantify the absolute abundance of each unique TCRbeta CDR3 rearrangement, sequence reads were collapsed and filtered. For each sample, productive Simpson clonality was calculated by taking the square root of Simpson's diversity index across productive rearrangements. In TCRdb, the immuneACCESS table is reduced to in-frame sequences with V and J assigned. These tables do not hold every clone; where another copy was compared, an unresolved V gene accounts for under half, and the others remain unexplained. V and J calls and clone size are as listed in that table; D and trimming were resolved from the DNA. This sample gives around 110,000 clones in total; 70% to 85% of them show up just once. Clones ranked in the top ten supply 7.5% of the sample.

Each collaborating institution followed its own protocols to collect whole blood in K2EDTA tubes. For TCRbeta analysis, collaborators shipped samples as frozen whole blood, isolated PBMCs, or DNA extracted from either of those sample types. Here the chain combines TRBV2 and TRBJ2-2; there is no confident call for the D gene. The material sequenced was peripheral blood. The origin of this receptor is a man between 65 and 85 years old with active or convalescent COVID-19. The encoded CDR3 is CASTVYSGELFF. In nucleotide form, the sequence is TGTGCCAGCACCGTCTATAGCGGGGAGCTGTTTTTT.